This paragraph reports one T cell receptor beta chain. The CDR3 runs 16 residues. The sample originates from a study of blood T cell repertoires in COVID-19. Measured with immunoSEQ multiplex PCR; TCRdb has only the in-frame clones, and not every one. This table has roughly 150,000 clones, over 80% appearing once. Individuals aged roughly 18 to 90 years were recruited from fewer than 30 US areas. The rearrangement links TRBV12-1 to TRBJ2-2; TRBD1 was called by the table and not checked on the DNA. TRBV12-1 is reported as a pseudogene. Sequenced input: PBMCs or T cells enriched from blood (not recorded which). The sequence was collected from a man between 65 and 79 years old who had been exposed to COVID-19. The CDR3 DNA is TGTGCCAGCAGCTTTGAAACAGGGTCGAGCACCGGGGAGCTGTTTTTT. It is translated as CASSFETGSSTGELFF.